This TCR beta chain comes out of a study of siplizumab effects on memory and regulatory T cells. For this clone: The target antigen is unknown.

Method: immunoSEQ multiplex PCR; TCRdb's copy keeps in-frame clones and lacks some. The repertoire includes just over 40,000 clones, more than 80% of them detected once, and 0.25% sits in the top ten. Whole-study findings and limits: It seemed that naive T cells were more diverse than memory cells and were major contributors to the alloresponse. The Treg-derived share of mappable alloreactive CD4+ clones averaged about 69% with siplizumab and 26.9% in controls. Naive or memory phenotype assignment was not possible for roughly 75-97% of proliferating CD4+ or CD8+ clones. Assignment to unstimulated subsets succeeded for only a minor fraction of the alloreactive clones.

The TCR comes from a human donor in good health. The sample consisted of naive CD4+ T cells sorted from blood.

The CDR3 region has the DNA TGTGCCTGGAGGGAAAACTCCGGGCCATTAGAGACCCAGTACTTC. Its protein product is CAWRENSGPLETQYF. The rearrangement uses TRBV30 and TRBJ2-5, with D unclear. With 3 bases removed from V and 4 bases from J, the gap between germline ends came to 18 bases. Germline V CDR1 and CDR2: GTSNPN, SVGIG (reference sequence). The length of the CDR3 is 15 residues.